This T cell receptor (beta chain) originates from a study of blood T cell repertoires in COVID-19. Study as a whole: PBMCs, B-cell-depleted T cells, or T cells provided the cDNA or gDNA that made up the material.

V was clipped by 3 bases and J by 0 bases; unmatched bases: 2. This CDR3 comprises 16 residues. The germline gives CDR1 SGHTA, CDR2 FQGNSA. Profiled with immunoSEQ multiplex PCR; TCRdb holds only in-frame clones, not every one. The repertoire holds nearly 250,000 clones, 65% to 90% seen once, with around 9.8% in the top ten. This sequence was found in a woman aged 50 to 60 with acute COVID-19. This chain joins TRBV7-2 and TRBJ1-3; 10 bases match TRBD1. Sequencing was performed on PBMCs or T cells enriched from blood (not recorded which). The CDR3 spells CASSLGQGISGNTIYF. The CDR3 DNA reads TGTGCCAGCAGCTTGGGACAGGGGATCTCTGGAAACACCATATATTTT.